These T cell receptor beta chains were read from a single sample in a study of T-cell memory formation after mild COVID-19. In TCRdb, the 5' RACE reads were re-called with MiXCR into one record per CDR3 protein. Here the sample spans 100,000 to 150,000 distinct CDR3 sequences, roughly 15% being singletons. The specimen sequenced was PBMCs or a T cell subset sorted from them (not recorded which). These receptor sequences come from an adult woman who had mild COVID-19 (a few samples of this study predate the infection). Cell type and time point are not known. The CDR3 runs from the conserved cysteine through the conserved F or W. The D gene is left open where the match is weak. Only part of the rows carry a size: once, few, many, or a class if the clone is expanded.

-	TRBJ2-1	-	11	TRBV3-1	TGTGCCAGCAGCCAAGGTCGTGAGCAGTTCTTC	CASSQGREQFF
-	TRBJ2-7	TRBD2	17	TRBV4-3	TGCGCCAGCAGCCACGGACTAGCGGGAGGTGGTGCCTACGAGCAGTACTTC	CASSHGLAGGGAYEQYF
few	TRBJ2-3	TRBD2	16	TRBV24-1	TGTGCCACCAGTGATTTTTCCCGGACTAGCGCGGATACGCAGTATTTT	CATSDFSRTSADTQYF
many	TRBJ2-5	-	15	TRBV4-1	TGCGCCAGCAGCCAGACCCAACAGGGCGTAGAGACCCAGTACTTC	CASSQTQQGVETQYF
-	TRBJ1-1	-	13	TRBV9	TGTGCCAGCAGCGCAAGGATGGACACTGAAGCTTTCTTT	CASSARMDTEAFF
-	TRBJ1-5	-	13	TRBV5-1	TGCGCCAGCAGCCTTACAGAGAATCAGCCCCAGCATTTT	CASSLTENQPQHF
-	TRBJ2-2	TRBD2	18	TRBV7-6	TGTGCCAGCAGCTTAGCGAAACTAGCGGCTTCGAACACCGGGGAGCTGTTTTTT	CASSLAKLAASNTGELFF
-	TRBJ1-1	-	13	TRBV10-3	TGTGCCATCAGCTTCGATCAGAACACTGAAGCTTTCTTT	CAISFDQNTEAFF
-	TRBJ1-2	TRBD1	16	TRBV4-1	TGCGCCAGCAGGACCGGGACAGGGGGATTTACGGAAGGCTACACCTTC	CASRTGTGGFTEGYTF
few	TRBJ2-3	-	16	TRBV5-1	TGCGCCAGCAGCTTGGATTTCAGGGGCAGTCCAGATACGCAGTATTTT	CASSLDFRGSPDTQYF
-	TRBJ2-5	TRBD2	14	TRBV9	TGTGCCAGCAGCGTAAGCGGGGGGGCGGAGACCCAGTACTTC	CASSVSGGAETQYF
-	TRBJ1-2	-	11	TRBV5-6	TGTGCCAGCAGCTTCAGGGGTGGCTACACCTTC	CASSFRGGYTF